A single sample gave rise to the 6 T cell receptor beta chains below, sequenced in a study of T-cell reconstitution after alpha-beta-depleted transplantation in children. TCRbeta library preparation incorporated unique molecular identifiers. Each CDR3 protein is one row after TCRdb ran MiXCR on the PCR reads. The sample contains around 960,000 distinct CDR3 sequences, about 26% of which appear only once. The specimen comprised PBMCs, mostly from graft donor cells, sampled 360 days after TCRalphabeta/CD19-depleted stem cell transplant. These TCRs come from a boy younger than two who had a stem cell transplant for SCID, so the T cells may come from the graft donor.

This clonotype has a count of ten or more. The rearrangement links TRBV2 to TRBJ2-2; D is unresolved. V lost 2 bases and J lost 4, with 5 bases in between. Germline V gene data show CDR1 as SNHLY and CDR2 as FYNNEI. The CDR3 runs to 13 residues. The CDR3 coding sequence is TGTGCCAGCAGTGAATGGGGCACCGGGGAGCTGTTTTTT. Translation: CASSEWGTGELFF.

This clonotype was recorded a few times. The chain combines TRBV12-3 or TRBV12-4 with TRBJ2-7; D ambiguous. The CDR3 has 13 residues. V lost 4 bases to trimming and J lost 5 bases, with 12 bases between them. CDR3 protein: CASSSGALHEQYF. CDR3 DNA: TGTGCCAGCAGTTCAGGAGCACTCCACGAGCAGTACTTC.

J is TRBJ2-7 and V is TRBV9; D might be TRBD1 (7 bases). Germline-derived CDR1 and CDR2 are SGDLS and YYNGEE. This CDR3 is built from 15 residues. Trimming left V 4 bases short and J 6 bases short, with 20 bases between. The CDR3 coding sequence is TGTGCCAGCAGCAGAGGGGGGAAAAAGGGGGCCGAGCAGTACTTC. Amino acid sequence: CASSRGGKKGAEQYF.

This chain links TRBV30 with TRBJ2-7; no clear D. V lost 2 bases and J 3 bases, leaving 5 bases between the germline ends. The CDR3 has 11 amino acids. CDR1 is GTSNPN, CDR2 SVGIG, per germline (reference sequence). CDR3 nucleotide sequence: TGTGCCTGGAGTTTACACTACGAGCAGTACTTC. Translated: CAWSLHYEQYF.

This rearrangement joins TRBV7-2 to TRBJ2-3, with 8 bases that match TRBD2. V was clipped by 5 bases and J by 6 bases; unmatched bases: 7. Germline V gene data show CDR1 as SGHTA and CDR2 as FQGNSA. The CDR3 extends over 14 amino acids. CDR3 protein: CASSRSGGADTQYF. For the CDR3, the DNA is TGTGCCAGCAGCCGCAGCGGGGGAGCGGATACGCAGTATTTT. The whole variable domain, filled in from reference TRBV7-2 and TRBJ2-3, reads GAGVSQSPSNKVTEKGKDVELRCDPISGHTALYWYRQSLGQGLEFLIYFQGNSAPDKSGLPSDRFSAERTGGSVSTLTIQRTQQEDSAVYLCASSRSGGADTQYFGPGTRLTVL.

CDR3 sequence (DNA): TGTGCCAGCAGCATTTCCAGGGGGCCAGATGAAAAACTGTTTTTT. Translated: CASSISRGPDEKLFF. The rearrangement links TRBV12-3 or TRBV12-4 to TRBJ1-4, with 8 bases fitting TRBD1. The CDR3 runs 15 residues. J was trimmed by 6 bases and V by 6 bases; bases with no gene match: 9.